The clone carrying this T cell receptor beta chain was observed a single time. The data originate from a study of blood T cell repertoires in COVID-19. About the study: The study drew acute and convalescent COVID-19 samples from the United States, Italy and Spain. PBMCs, B-cell-depleted T cells, or T cells provided the cDNA or gDNA that made up the material.

In germline, CDR1 is SSHAT, CDR2 FNYEAQ (reference sequence). With 1 base removed from V and 9 bases from J, the gap between germline ends came to 13 bases. The CDR3 is made up of 14 amino acids. Authors' processing steps: Quantification of nucleated cells was approximated via reference gene primer amplification. TCRdb's table, derived via immunoSEQ multiplex PCR, lists solely in-frame clones and lacks some. That table supplies the V and J calls and clone size; D and trimming were determined from the DNA. The sample yields 70,000 or so clones, around 90% seen once. The chain has TRBV7-7 and TRBJ2-1; perhaps TRBD1 as D (6 bases). This receptor was obtained from a woman between 18 and 30 years old with acute or convalescent COVID-19. Sequencing was performed on peripheral blood. CDR3 bases: TGTGCCAGCAGCTTAGAGTCAGGGGCGGGTGAGCAGTTCTTC. Encoded protein: CASSLESGAGEQFF.